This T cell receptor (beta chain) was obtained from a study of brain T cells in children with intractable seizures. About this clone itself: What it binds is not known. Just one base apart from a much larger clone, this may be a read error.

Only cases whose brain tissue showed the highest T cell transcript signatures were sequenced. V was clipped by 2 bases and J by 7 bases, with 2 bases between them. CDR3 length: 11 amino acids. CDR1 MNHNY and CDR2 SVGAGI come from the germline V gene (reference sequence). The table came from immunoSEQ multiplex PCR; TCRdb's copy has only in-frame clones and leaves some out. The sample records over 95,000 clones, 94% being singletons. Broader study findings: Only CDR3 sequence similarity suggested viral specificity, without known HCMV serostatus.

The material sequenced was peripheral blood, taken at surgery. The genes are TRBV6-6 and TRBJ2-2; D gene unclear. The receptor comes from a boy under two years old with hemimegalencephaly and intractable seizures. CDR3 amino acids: CASSYHGELFF. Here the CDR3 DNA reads TGTGCCAGCAGTTACCACGGGGAGCTGTTTTTT.